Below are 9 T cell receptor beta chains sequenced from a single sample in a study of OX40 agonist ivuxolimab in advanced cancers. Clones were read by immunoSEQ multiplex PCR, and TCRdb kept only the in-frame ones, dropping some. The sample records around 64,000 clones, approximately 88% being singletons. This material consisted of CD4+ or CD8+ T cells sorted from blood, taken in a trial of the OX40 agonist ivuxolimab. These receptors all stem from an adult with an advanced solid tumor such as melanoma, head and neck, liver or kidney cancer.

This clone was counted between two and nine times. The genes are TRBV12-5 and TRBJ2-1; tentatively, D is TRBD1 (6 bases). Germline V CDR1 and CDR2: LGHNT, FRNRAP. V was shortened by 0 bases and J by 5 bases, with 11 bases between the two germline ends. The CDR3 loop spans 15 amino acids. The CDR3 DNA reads TGTGCTAGTGGTTTGGTAGGGGGACCCAACAATGAGCAGTTCTTC. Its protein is CASGLVGGPNNEQFF.

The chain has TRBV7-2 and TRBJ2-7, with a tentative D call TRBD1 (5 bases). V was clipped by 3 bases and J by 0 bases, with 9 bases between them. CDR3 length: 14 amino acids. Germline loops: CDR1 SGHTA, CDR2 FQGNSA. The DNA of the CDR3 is TGTGCCAGCAGCTTCAGTAGGGGCTCCTACGAGCAGTACTTC. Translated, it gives CASSFSRGSYEQYF.

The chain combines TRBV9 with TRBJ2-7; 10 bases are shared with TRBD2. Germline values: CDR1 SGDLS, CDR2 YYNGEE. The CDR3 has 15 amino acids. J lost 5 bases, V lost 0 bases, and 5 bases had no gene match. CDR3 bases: TGTGCCAGCAGCGTAGCTACTAGCGGGACGAACGAGCAGTACTTC. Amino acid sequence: CASSVATSGTNEQYF.

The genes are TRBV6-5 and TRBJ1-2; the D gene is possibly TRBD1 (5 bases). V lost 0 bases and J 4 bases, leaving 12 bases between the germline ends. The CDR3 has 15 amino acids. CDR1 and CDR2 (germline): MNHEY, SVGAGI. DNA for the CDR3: TGTGCCAGCAGTTACTCGACGGGGGAGGGCTATGGCTACACCTTC. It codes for CASSYSTGEGYGYTF.

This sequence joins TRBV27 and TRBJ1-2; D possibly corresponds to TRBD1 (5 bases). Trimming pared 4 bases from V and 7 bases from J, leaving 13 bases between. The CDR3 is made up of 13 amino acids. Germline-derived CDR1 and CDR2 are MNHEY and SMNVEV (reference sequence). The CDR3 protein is CASSSRTGRGYTF. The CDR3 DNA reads TGTGCCAGCAGTTCCCGAACAGGCCGTGGCTACACCTTC.

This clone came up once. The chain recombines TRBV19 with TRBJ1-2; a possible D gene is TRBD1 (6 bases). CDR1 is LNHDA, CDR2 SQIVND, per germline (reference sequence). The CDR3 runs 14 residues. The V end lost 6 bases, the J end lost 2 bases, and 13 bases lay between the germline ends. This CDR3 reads CASSATGTNYGYTF. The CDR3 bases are TGTGCCAGTAGCGCGACAGGTACGAACTATGGCTACACCTTC. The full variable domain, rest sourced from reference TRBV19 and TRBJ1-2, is DGGITQSPKYLFRKEGQNVTLSCEQNLNHDAMYWYRQDPGQGLRLIYYSQIVNDFQKGDIAEGYSVSREKKESFPLTVTSAQKNPTAFYLCASSATGTNYGYTFGSGTRLTVV.

The CDR3 reads CASRLAGEINEQYF. The CDR3 DNA follows: TGTGCCAGCAGATTAGCGGGAGAAATCAACGAGCAGTACTTC. The genes are TRBV28 and TRBJ2-7; TRBD2 matches 9 bases. CDR3 length equals 14 residues. The germline V gene has CDR1 MDHEN and CDR2 SYDVKM. Germline trimming cut 6 bases from V and 5 bases from J; bases unmatched to any gene: 8.

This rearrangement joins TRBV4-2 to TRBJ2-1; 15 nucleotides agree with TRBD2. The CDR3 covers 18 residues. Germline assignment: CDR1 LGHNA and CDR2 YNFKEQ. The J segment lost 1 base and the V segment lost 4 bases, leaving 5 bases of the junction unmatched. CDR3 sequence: CASSRTSGRAVSYNEQFF. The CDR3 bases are TGTGCCAGCAGCCGGACTAGCGGGAGGGCCGTTTCCTACAATGAGCAGTTCTTC.

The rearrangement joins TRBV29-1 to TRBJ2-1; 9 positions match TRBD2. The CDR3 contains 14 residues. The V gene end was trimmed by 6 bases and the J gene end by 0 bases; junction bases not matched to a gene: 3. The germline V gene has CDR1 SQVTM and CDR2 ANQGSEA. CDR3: CSVSGRNSYNEQFF. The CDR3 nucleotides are TGCAGCGTAAGCGGGAGGAACTCCTACAATGAGCAGTTCTTC.